The rows below give T cell receptor beta chains drawn from one sample of a study of Tregs in tolerant kidney transplant recipients. The data were produced by immunoSEQ multiplex PCR, yet TCRdb's version contains in-frame clones alone and is incomplete. The sample records over 50,000 clones, more than 70% being singletons. The material sequenced was CD4+ T cells from blood. These receptors were taken from a human donor in good health. Each CDR3 is given with its conserved first and last residue. Fields, in order: CDR3 length, V gene, J gene, D gene, clone size, CDR3 DNA, CDR3 protein. D genes are given only for firm matches. Size is omitted from some rows. Given values are once, few, many or a class for expanded clones.

length: 14
V: TRBV5-6
J: TRBJ1-6
D: .
size: .
DNA: TGTGCCAGCAGCGGTACAGTTTATAATTCACCCCTCCACTTT
CDR3: CASSGTVYNSPLHF

length: 11
V: TRBV7-9
J: TRBJ1-1
D: .
size: .
DNA: TGTGCCAGCAGCTCTTTCCCTGAAGCTTTCTTT
CDR3: CASSSFPEAFF

length: 12
V: TRBV2
J: TRBJ2-7
D: TRBD2
size: .
DNA: TGTGCCAGCTTGCTAGCGGGAGCCGAGCAGTACTTC
CDR3: CASLLAGAEQYF

length: 14
V: TRBV6-4
J: TRBJ1-2
D: TRBD1
size: .
DNA: TGTGCCAGCAGTTCCGGGACAGGGACCGGAGGCTACACCTTC
CDR3: CASSSGTGTGGYTF

length: 14
V: TRBV9
J: TRBJ1-4
D: .
size: .
DNA: TGTGCCAGCAGCGCACCGGGACGAAATGAAAAACTGTTTTTT
CDR3: CASSAPGRNEKLFF

length: 16
V: TRBV10-3
J: TRBJ1-2
D: .
size: .
DNA: TGTGCCATCAGTGACGGGGAACGGCCGCTTAACTATGGCTACACCTTC
CDR3: CAISDGERPLNYGYTF

length: 11
V: TRBV6-5
J: TRBJ2-7
D: .
size: .
DNA: TGTGCCAGCAGCTTCCACTACGAGCAGTACTTC
CDR3: CASSFHYEQYF

length: 15
V: TRBV27
J: TRBJ2-2
D: TRBD2
size: .
DNA: TGTGCCAGGGCTAGGTGGGAGGGGAAGGCCGGGGAGCTGTTTTTT
CDR3: CARARWEGKAGELFF

length: 14
V: TRBV5-1
J: TRBJ2-3
D: .
size: .
DNA: TGCGCCAGCAGCATAACAGGGTATGGAGATACGCAGTATTTT
CDR3: CASSITGYGDTQYF

length: 15
V: TRBV19
J: TRBJ1-5
D: .
size: .
DNA: TGTGCCAGTAGTACGAACCAACACGTCCGAAGGCCCCAGCATTTT
CDR3: CASSTNQHVRRPQHF

length: 13
V: TRBV5-8
J: TRBJ1-1
D: .
size: medium-sized
DNA: TGTGCCAGCAGCTTGGGCACATACACTGAAGCTTTCTTT
CDR3: CASSLGTYTEAFF

length: 14
V: TRBV5-5
J: TRBJ1-1
D: .
size: .
DNA: TGTGCCAGCAGCTTGGTAGGGGTTTCCACTGAAGCTTTCTTT
CDR3: CASSLVGVSTEAFF

length: 16
V: TRBV11-2
J: TRBJ2-1
D: TRBD1
size: .
DNA: TGTGCCAGCAGCTTAGACGGGGACAGGGTCTACAATGAGCAGTTCTTC
CDR3: CASSLDGDRVYNEQFF

length: 15
V: TRBV11-2
J: TRBJ1-2
D: .
size: once
DNA: TGTGCCAGCAGCCAAGTTGGCGGAGAAGGCTATGGCTACACCTTC
CDR3: CASSQVGGEGYGYTF

length: 15
V: TRBV7-2
J: TRBJ2-7
D: .
size: .
DNA: TGTGCCAGCAGCTCAGCGGGACAGATTCTCCACGAGCAGTACTTC
CDR3: CASSSAGQILHEQYF

length: 17
V: TRBV27
J: TRBJ2-3
D: TRBD1
size: .
DNA: TGTGCCAGCAGTTTATCCCGACAGGGGGTAAGCACAGATACGCAGTATTTT
CDR3: CASSLSRQGVSTDTQYF

length: 13
V: TRBV11-2
J: TRBJ2-5
D: .
size: .
DNA: TGTGCCAGCAGCCTCAGGGATTGGGGGACCCAGTACTTC
CDR3: CASSLRDWGTQYF